This T cell receptor beta chain was captured in a study of T cell responses to AZD1222 COVID-19 vaccine (dated by TCRdb to the early 2020s). In terms of the full investigation: AZD1222 recipients with second doses at about 4 weeks or about 12 weeks were pooled, because spike-specific TCR depth and breadth did not differ between schedules. A total of approximately 230 trial participants underwent TCR sequencing, of whom 207 received two doses of AZD1222 and about 25 received two doses of the MenACWY control vaccine. Enrollment into the trials was organized by age into subgroups of 18-55, 56-69 and 70-plus years, and those subgroups contained roughly 150, 30 and 60 TCR-sequenced participants, respectively.

There are 14 amino acids in the CDR3, from cysteine to phenylalanine inclusive. Kept here is only the CDR3 DNA, which spans 42 bases and is read in frame from base 1. V is cut by 7 bases and J by 1 base, and the space between the germline ends is 13 bases. For CDR1 and CDR2, the germline V gene lists MNHEY and SVGAGI. The CDR3 regions of human TCRbeta chains were analyzed by immunosequencing. Per the authors' processing: Repertoire TCRs were checked for matches against a reference library of SARS-CoV-2-specific TCRs that had been generated using the MIRA antigen-specificity platform. Breadth was defined as the fraction of unique TCRs that were SARS-CoV-2-associated, and depth was defined as the fraction of total T cells that were SARS-CoV-2-associated. Each spike-specific TCR was assigned to its reactive spike region and to a CD4 or CD8 class using the MIRA data. Log10-transformed breadth and depth values were compared by one-way ANOVA with Sidak's multiple comparisons tests. Sourced from immuneACCESS, this table was stored by TCRdb with only in-frame sequences that have V and J called. A share of the clones is absent; for the studies checked, an unresolved V gene accounts for under half, and the remainder has no known explanation. V and J calls and clone size are as listed in that table; D and trimming were resolved from the DNA. For this sample there are about 180,000 clones; approximately 86% appear just once. Jointly, the top ten make up 6% to 8.5% of the sample.

The time point label corresponds to: baseline before first vaccination. The vaccinee samples were drawn from two UK trials, COV001 and COV002, one of which was a single-blind randomized controlled phase 2/3 trial testing AZD1222 (ChAdOx1 nCoV-19) in healthy adults. For TCRbeta chain sequencing, PBMC samples were collected from trial participants at day 0 and at day 28 after the second dose. Details on this clone: Its binding antigen is unknown. No base quality values were provided; no much bigger clone lies one nucleotide off.

Points the paper makes about the study in general: Participants were mostly white British, with more females than males. The authors suggested clonal diversity may have been underestimated. Epitopes outside the regions mutated in the B.1.351 and B.1.1.7 variants were reportedly recognized by nearly half of the unique spike-specific TCRs. The whole spike protein was spanned by vaccine-associated CD4 TCRs, and dominant responses were seen in regions 160-218 and 743-854. After two AZD1222 doses, both the breadth and the depth of spike-specific TCRs were significantly higher than at day 0 and than in MenACWY recipients. Because no day 14 peak-response samples were available, repertoires were characterized only after the peak T cell response. The 56-69-year group was small, and its depth increase did not reach significance, likely because of low power. Conclusions about previously exposed vaccinees are limited, since just six or seven AZD1222 recipients were seropositive for SARS-CoV-2 at baseline.

The sequencing here drew on peripheral blood, taken on day 0 of AZD1222 vaccination. This chain is built from TRBV6-5 and TRBJ1-2, and possibly TRBD1, on 5 matching bases. This receptor was taken from an adult in good health. The CDR3 protein is CASTPGGVNYGYTF. The nucleotides are TGTGCCAGCACCCCGGGGGGGGTTAACTATGGCTACACCTTC.